A single sample gave rise to the 30 T cell receptor beta chains below, sequenced in a study of CD8+ T cells in alopecia areata. Treatment of the sample: oral pan-JAK inhibitor, 5-10 mg twice daily. Extracted RNA was reverse transcribed, and the resulting cDNA served as sequencing template. Some clones are missing from TCRdb's copy, which holds only in-frame ones; the method was immunoSEQ multiplex PCR. Of fewer than 200,000 clones in the sample, around three fifths are singletons; the top ten hold roughly 12%. This sample comprised CD8+ T cells sorted from blood, obtained at week 24, from a patient treated with tofacitinib. These TCRs come from a human donor with alopecia areata.

Notes on this clone: Other DNA sequences within the sample encode an identical CDR3. The chain is built from TRBV30 and TRBJ1-1; weak D call: TRBD1 (5 bases). From germline, CDR1 is GTSNPN and CDR2 SVGIG (reference sequence). With 3 bases removed from V and 2 bases from J, the gap between germline ends came to 7 bases. This CDR3 is 12 amino acids long. The CDR3 DNA sequence: TGTGCCTGGAGGGGGGGAAACACTGAAGCTTTCTTT. This codes for CAWRGGNTEAFF.

Judged by abundance, this clone is medium-sized. This rearrangement joins TRBV10-2 to TRBJ2-3, with TRBD2 matching 10 bases. The germline V gene encodes CDR1 WSHSY and CDR2 SAAADI. The CDR3 length is 16 residues. V shed 1 base and J 2 bases; nucleotides not matched to a gene: 3. The CDR3, as DNA: TGCGCCAGCAGTGAGTTTAGCGGGGGGACCACAGATACGCAGTATTTT. It is translated as CASSEFSGGTTDTQYF.

The chain uses TRBV7-9 and TRBJ2-3; 12 bases are a match to TRBD2. Germline loops: CDR1 SEHNR, CDR2 FQNEAQ (reference sequence). This CDR3 has 17 residues. Trimming removed 4 bases from V and 2 bases from J; junction bases left unmatched: 7. The CDR3 DNA follows: TGTGCCAGCAGCTGGCCTCTAGCGGGGGGGATCACAGATACGCAGTATTTT. Its protein is CASSWPLAGGITDTQYF. The complete variable domain, with remaining parts taken from reference TRBV7-9 and TRBJ2-3, reads DTGVSQNPRHKITKRGQNVTFRCDPISEHNRLYWYRQTLGQGPEFLTYFQNEAQLEKSRLLSDRFSAERPKGSFSTLEIQRTEQGDSAMYLCASSWPLAGGITDTQYFGPGTRLTVL.

The chain is built from TRBV27 and TRBJ1-4; possibly TRBD1 for D (6 bases). V lost 5 bases to trimming and J lost 7 bases, with 11 bases between them. Germline V lookup: CDR1 MNHEY, CDR2 SMNVEV (reference sequence). The CDR3 is 13 residues long. This CDR3 reads CASSPHRVEKLFF. In nucleotides, the CDR3 is TGTGCCAGCAGTCCCCACAGGGTTGAAAAACTGTTTTTT.

This chain connects TRBV13 to TRBJ2-2; 10 nucleotides agree with TRBD1. Per the germline V gene, CDR1 is PRHDT and CDR2 is FYEKMQ (reference sequence). J was trimmed by 3 bases and V by 5 bases; bases with no gene match: 6. This CDR3 has 16 residues. The CDR3 spells CASSRRQGADTGELFF. In DNA, the CDR3 is TGTGCCAGCAGCCGAAGACAGGGGGCGGACACCGGGGAGCTGTTTTTT.

This clone was picked up one time. The V gene is TRBV4-1, the J gene TRBJ2-3; D unclear. V shed 1 base and J shed 9 bases, with 8 bases lying between them. This CDR3 has 12 residues. Germline CDR1 is MGHRA and CDR2 is YSYEKL. This CDR3 is CASSQADQTQYF. The CDR3 DNA sequence: TGCGCCAGCAGCCAAGCGGATCAGACGCAGTATTTT.

Only a few counts were recorded for this clone. The gene calls are TRBV6-1 and TRBJ2-7, with D possibly TRBD2 on 6 matching bases. This CDR3 has 14 residues. The germline V and J ends were trimmed by 6 bases and 5 bases, with 17 bases remaining between them. Germline-derived CDR1 and CDR2 are MNHNS and SASEGT. CDR3 residues: CASREDLGTDEQYF. CDR3 bases: TGTGCCAGCAGGGAGGACCTTGGGACTGACGAGCAGTACTTC.

The J gene is TRBJ1-1, the V gene TRBV2; tentatively, D is TRBD1 (6 bases). The CDR3 consists of 16 residues. V was shortened by 1 base and J by 0 bases, with 12 bases between the two germline ends. CDR1 and CDR2 (germline): SNHLY, FYNNEI. The CDR3 DNA sequence: TGTGCCAGCAGTGAAGGTTTTTGGGGGCTGAACACTGAAGCTTTCTTT. This translates into CASSEGFWGLNTEAFF. The variable domain in full, with the rest retrieved from reference TRBV2 and TRBJ1-1, is EPEVTQTPSHQVTQMGQEVILRCVPISNHLYFYWYRQILGQKVEFLVSFYNNEISEKSEIFDDQFSVERPDGSNFTLKIRSTKLEDSAMYFCASSEGFWGLNTEAFFGQGTRLTVV.

J is TRBJ1-2 and V is TRBV5-6, with 9 nucleotides matching TRBD1. Germline CDR1 reads SGHDT; CDR2 reads YYEEEE. The CDR3 totals 16 residues. J was trimmed by 6 bases and V by 2 bases; bases with no gene match: 11. The CDR3 protein is CASSFRQSRTGDGYTF. CDR3 nucleotides: TGTGCCAGCAGCTTTCGTCAGAGTCGGACAGGGGATGGCTACACCTTC.

This chain links TRBV25-1 with TRBJ1-5; D call uncertain. Looked up from germline, CDR1 is MGHDK and CDR2 is SYGVNS. V lost 1 base, J lost 7 bases, and 11 bases lay in between. This CDR3 has 14 amino acids. CDR3 in amino acids: CASSESVGMQPQHF. In nucleotides, the CDR3 is TGTGCCAGCAGTGAATCGGTAGGGATGCAGCCCCAGCATTTT.

This chain links TRBV7-9 with TRBJ1-2, with a weak D call TRBD1 (5 bases). Trimming left V 4 bases short and J 2 bases short, with 8 bases between. CDR1 is SEHNR, CDR2 FQNEAQ, per germline (reference sequence). There are 13 residues in the CDR3. The CDR3 bases are TGTGCCAGCAGCTCGTGGGACAACTATGGCTACACCTTC. Translation: CASSSWDNYGYTF.

This sequence joins TRBV27 and TRBJ1-2; D remains unclear. This CDR3 is built from 14 residues. The V end was cut by 1 base, the J end by 7 bases, with 13 bases between. Germline-derived CDR1 and CDR2 are MNHEY and SMNVEV (reference sequence). The CDR3 sequence is CASSLFPPASGYTF. The DNA of the CDR3 is TGTGCCAGCAGTTTATTCCCCCCGGCGAGTGGCTACACCTTC.

The V gene is TRBV30, the J gene TRBJ2-2; D remains ambiguous. Germline loops: CDR1 GTSNPN, CDR2 SVGIG (reference sequence). The CDR3 runs to 16 residues. Trimming removed 3 bases from V and 0 bases from J, with 14 bases in between. The CDR3 nucleotides read TGTGCCTGGAGCGCACAGTTTTCCTCGAACACCGGGGAGCTGTTTTTT. Translated: CAWSAQFSSNTGELFF.

The J gene is TRBJ1-1, the V gene TRBV10-3; 10 bases match TRBD1. The CDR3 is 15 residues long. Germline CDR1 reads ENHRY; CDR2 reads SYGVKD. The junction had 4 bases not matched to a gene; V was cut back by 4 bases and J by 2 bases. The CDR3 is CAISGGQGVNTEAFF. The DNA of the CDR3 is TGTGCCATCAGTGGCGGACAGGGGGTAAACACTGAAGCTTTCTTT.

On this clone: Other DNA variants within this sample encode the same CDR3. The chain carries TRBV29-1 and TRBJ1-2, with TRBD1 matching 8 bases. This CDR3 has 12 residues. Germline V lookup: CDR1 SQVTM, CDR2 ANQGSEA. V lost 6 bases, J lost 4 bases, and 4 bases stayed unmatched. CDR3 DNA sequence: TGCAGCGTGGAGGACAGGGCCTATGGCTACACCTTC. This gives the protein CSVEDRAYGYTF.

The rearrangement joins TRBV7-2 to TRBJ2-7; a possible D gene is TRBD1 (5 bases). V lost 1 base to trimming and J lost 6 bases, with 10 bases between them. This CDR3 has 13 amino acids. The germline CDR1 and CDR2 sequences are SGHTA and FQGNSA. The CDR3: CASSLGRVPEQYF. The CDR3 nucleotides read TGTGCCAGCAGCTTAGGCAGGGTGCCCGAGCAGTACTTC.

There are a few counts of this clone. The chain recombines TRBV30 with TRBJ2-5; 9 positions match TRBD1. This CDR3 comprises 14 residues. J was trimmed by 1 base and V by 4 bases; bases with no gene match: 4. CDR1 is GTSNPN, CDR2 SVGIG, per germline (reference sequence). The CDR3 sequence: CAWIQGAFQETQYF. CDR3 nucleotides: TGTGCCTGGATACAGGGGGCCTTCCAAGAGACCCAGTACTTC.

The chain joins TRBV27 to TRBJ2-3, with D possibly matching TRBD1 (5 bases). V lost 5 bases and J 0 bases, leaving 12 bases between the germline ends. This CDR3 comprises 15 residues. Per the germline V gene, CDR1 is MNHEY and CDR2 is SMNVEV (reference sequence). Here the CDR3 DNA reads TGTGCCAGCAGTCCGGACATCACTAGCACAGATACGCAGTATTTT. It is translated as CASSPDITSTDTQYF.

This chain joins TRBV6-6 and TRBJ1-5; TRBD1 is a possible D gene (6 bases). V lost 6 bases, J lost 4 bases, and 16 bases lay in between. Germline CDR1 reads MNHNY; CDR2 reads SVGAGI (reference sequence). The CDR3 loop spans 15 amino acids. The CDR3 here is CASSLRGEKNQPQHF. The CDR3, as DNA: TGTGCCAGCAGCCTCAGGGGCGAAAAGAATCAGCCCCAGCATTTT.

J is TRBJ1-2 and V is TRBV30, with TRBD1 as a possible D gene (5 bases). The CDR3 covers 15 residues. In germline, CDR1 is GTSNPN, CDR2 SVGIG (reference sequence). V lost 3 bases to trimming and J lost 3 bases, with 17 bases between them. CDR3 sequence (DNA): TGTGCCTGGAGGACGACAGACGAAAAATACTATGGCTACACCTTC. Its translation is CAWRTTDEKYYGYTF.

The rearrangement links TRBV27 to TRBJ1-1; D ambiguous. CDR1 is MNHEY and CDR2 is SMNVEV in the germline V gene (reference sequence). The CDR3 contains 15 residues. V was trimmed by 3 bases and J by 0 bases, leaving 11 bases between them. The CDR3 loop reads CASSFAVALNTEAFF. The CDR3 DNA is TGTGCCAGCAGTTTCGCCGTCGCTTTGAACACTGAAGCTTTCTTT.

The chain carries TRBV27 and TRBJ2-7; 7 nucleotides line up with TRBD1. This CDR3 is built from 15 residues. CDR1 and CDR2 (germline): MNHEY, SMNVEV (reference sequence). The V segment lost 2 bases and the J segment 1 base; nucleotides outside the gene matches: 5. Written as DNA, the CDR3 is TGTGCCAGCAGTTTACTTGGACAGGAGTCCTACGAGCAGTACTTC. Translating gives CASSLLGQESYEQYF.

The table lists this clone with a few counts. The chain joins TRBV13 to TRBJ1-1, with D possibly matching TRBD1 (5 bases). This CDR3 spans 15 amino acids. CDR1 is PRHDT, CDR2 FYEKMQ, per germline (reference sequence). Trimming removed 2 bases at V and 6 bases at J, with 16 bases between. CDR3: CASSLLTGIKAEAFF. The CDR3 DNA reads as TGTGCCAGCAGCTTATTAACAGGAATTAAGGCTGAAGCTTTCTTT.

This chain joins TRBV2 and TRBJ2-3; maybe TRBD1 (6 bases). Germline V gives CDR1 SNHLY, CDR2 FYNNEI. The V and J ends lost 10 bases and 2 bases respectively, with 16 bases between them. The CDR3 extends over 14 amino acids. CDR3 in amino acids: CATSGVPFTDTQYF. Written as DNA, the CDR3 is TGTGCCACCTCAGGGGTGCCTTTCACAGATACGCAGTATTTT.

This clone was counted once. The chain combines TRBV9 with TRBJ2-1; no reliable D call. Trimming removed 1 base from V and 0 bases from J, with 8 bases in between. Germline-derived CDR1 and CDR2 are SGDLS and YYNGEE. The CDR3 totals 15 residues. Here the CDR3 DNA reads TGTGCCAGCAGCGTAAATGACATCTCCTACAATGAGCAGTTCTTC. It specifies CASSVNDISYNEQFF.

On this clone: The sample holds other DNA sequences that translate to the same CDR3. The CDR3 sequence: CASSVAGQGYEQYF. The CDR3 DNA is TGTGCCAGCAGCGTAGCGGGACAGGGCTACGAGCAGTACTTC. The chain is built from TRBV9 and TRBJ2-7; 9 positions match TRBD1. CDR3 length: 14 amino acids. The germline V gene encodes CDR1 SGDLS and CDR2 YYNGEE. V shed 0 bases, J shed 3 bases, and the junction held 1 base outside the gene matches.

A word on this clone: One end of the junction varies from germline; a read error may be responsible. The V call is TRBV2, the J call TRBJ2-2; 7 nucleotides agree with TRBD1. Germline CDR1 reads SNHLY; CDR2 reads FYNNEI. This CDR3 contains 15 residues. CDR3 sequence: CASGEGTGATGELFF. DNA of the CDR3: TGTGCCAGCGGTGAAGGCACAGGGGCCACCGGGGAGCTGTTTTTT.

The CDR3 DNA sequence: TGTGCCAGCAGCCCAAGACCAGGGGGAACCGAGACCCAGTACTTC. It is translated as CASSPRPGGTETQYF. The chain carries TRBV9 and TRBJ2-5; 7 bases fit TRBD1. Germline V gives CDR1 SGDLS, CDR2 YYNGEE. The V segment lost 4 bases and the J segment 5 bases; nucleotides outside the gene matches: 11. CDR3 length: 15 residues.

V gene TRBV2 combines with J gene TRBJ2-3; maybe TRBD2 (6 bases). Between the trimmed V and J ends, which lost 8 bases and 5 bases, there was a span of 14 bases. The CDR3 loop spans 13 amino acids. Germline CDR1 and CDR2: SNHLY and FYNNEI. Here the CDR3 DNA reads TGTGCCAGCTACGGGACTGGGAAAGATACGCAGTATTTT. It is translated as CASYGTGKDTQYF.

The chain links TRBV14 to TRBJ1-2; the D is unclear. Trimming stripped 2 bases from V and 0 bases from J, with 10 bases between. The CDR3 runs 15 residues. The germline gives CDR1 SGHDN, CDR2 FVKESK. The CDR3 nucleotides read TGTGCCAGCAGCCAACGGGAACCGCCTAACTATGGCTACACCTTC. Translating it yields CASSQREPPNYGYTF.